This is a list of T cell receptor beta chains from one sample in a study of blood T cells in healthy people across ages. TCRdb reprocessed the 5' RACE reads via MiXCR and lists one record per CDR3 protein. The sample contains approximately 2,000,000 distinct CDR3 sequences, approximately 40% of which appear only once. Sequenced: blood. The receptor source for this set is a human donor in good health. The conserved cysteine and the conserved F or W are not part of the CDR3 here. The D gene is left open where the match is weak. Clone size appears in some rows only: once, few, many, or a class for an expanded clone.

v_call: TRBV18
clone_size: many
j_call: TRBJ2-3
d_call: TRBD2
cdr3_aa: ASSPLGGTTDTQY

v_call: TRBV4-3
clone_size: .
j_call: TRBJ2-6
d_call: .
cdr3_aa: ASSQDLSSGANVLT

v_call: TRBV7-9
clone_size: .
j_call: TRBJ2-1
d_call: TRBD1
cdr3_aa: ASSLVGTGNSYNEQF

v_call: TRBV11-3
clone_size: .
j_call: TRBJ1-5
d_call: .
cdr3_aa: ASSLDIDQPQH

v_call: TRBV12-3/TRBV12-4
clone_size: .
j_call: TRBJ2-7
d_call: .
cdr3_aa: ASSPPTISYEQY

v_call: TRBV7-6
clone_size: few
j_call: TRBJ1-4
d_call: .
cdr3_aa: ASSLDAGRRATNEKLF

v_call: TRBV7-2
clone_size: .
j_call: TRBJ1-5
d_call: .
cdr3_aa: ASSLGVGDKPQH

v_call: TRBV29-1
clone_size: .
j_call: TRBJ2-3
d_call: .
cdr3_aa: SVEASGADTQY

v_call: TRBV5-1
clone_size: .
j_call: TRBJ2-5
d_call: TRBD1
cdr3_aa: ASSSSGQPRGTQY

v_call: TRBV7-8
clone_size: .
j_call: TRBJ2-1
d_call: TRBD2
cdr3_aa: ASSLLGLEGNEQF

v_call: TRBV13
clone_size: .
j_call: TRBJ1-6
d_call: .
cdr3_aa: ASSSSGDPYNSPLH

v_call: TRBV11-2
clone_size: .
j_call: TRBJ2-1
d_call: TRBD2
cdr3_aa: ASSLAVLAGGYRSYNEQF

v_call: TRBV5-1
clone_size: few
j_call: TRBJ2-1
d_call: TRBD1
cdr3_aa: ASSLEVGGYEQF

v_call: TRBV7-2
clone_size: .
j_call: TRBJ1-4
d_call: .
cdr3_aa: ASSFVTGNDEKLF

v_call: TRBV9
clone_size: few
j_call: TRBJ2-3
d_call: TRBD2
cdr3_aa: ASSVGTSNGDTQY

v_call: TRBV20-1
clone_size: few
j_call: TRBJ2-3
d_call: TRBD2
cdr3_aa: SARLAGESDTQY

v_call: TRBV12-3/TRBV12-4
clone_size: few
j_call: TRBJ1-2
d_call: .
cdr3_aa: ASSFFIRASPNYGYT

v_call: TRBV7-9
clone_size: many
j_call: TRBJ2-4
d_call: .
cdr3_aa: ASSPTAGGSKNIQY

v_call: TRBV6-5
clone_size: few
j_call: TRBJ2-7
d_call: TRBD1
cdr3_aa: ANSQGETYEQY

v_call: TRBV6-2/TRBV6-3
clone_size: once
j_call: TRBJ2-2
d_call: .
cdr3_aa: ASRYGSGELF

v_call: TRBV7-2
clone_size: .
j_call: TRBJ1-1
d_call: .
cdr3_aa: ASGRTLNTEAF

v_call: TRBV11-3
clone_size: .
j_call: TRBJ1-1
d_call: .
cdr3_aa: ASSSSGLSTEAF

v_call: TRBV27
clone_size: few
j_call: TRBJ2-5
d_call: TRBD1
cdr3_aa: ASSPVDREETQY

v_call: TRBV7-2
clone_size: .
j_call: TRBJ1-1
d_call: .
cdr3_aa: ASSSPSRGVAF

v_call: TRBV20-1
clone_size: .
j_call: TRBJ2-1
d_call: .
cdr3_aa: SARDRDTGAGAYNEQF

v_call: TRBV5-1
clone_size: .
j_call: TRBJ2-7
d_call: .
cdr3_aa: ASSLDPVEPQY

v_call: TRBV29-1
clone_size: few
j_call: TRBJ1-1
d_call: .
cdr3_aa: SVVRGGTEAF

v_call: TRBV2
clone_size: .
j_call: TRBJ2-7
d_call: .
cdr3_aa: ASSETGGLQWGEQY

v_call: TRBV20-1
clone_size: few
j_call: TRBJ2-7
d_call: .
cdr3_aa: SARVPGRDEQY

v_call: TRBV20-1
clone_size: .
j_call: TRBJ2-5
d_call: .
cdr3_aa: SARDLQGIQETQY

v_call: TRBV19
clone_size: few
j_call: TRBJ2-6
d_call: .
cdr3_aa: ASSPGRASSGANVLT

v_call: TRBV11-2
clone_size: .
j_call: TRBJ2-1
d_call: .
cdr3_aa: ASSLFSSVNEQF

v_call: TRBV4-2
clone_size: .
j_call: TRBJ1-1
d_call: .
cdr3_aa: ASSQAWGQPDAF

v_call: TRBV10-3
clone_size: many
j_call: TRBJ2-3
d_call: TRBD2
cdr3_aa: AISESRGDTDTQY

v_call: TRBV6-5
clone_size: few
j_call: TRBJ2-1
d_call: .
cdr3_aa: ASSYSIGDTGDNEQF

v_call: TRBV7-9
clone_size: .
j_call: TRBJ2-7
d_call: .
cdr3_aa: ASSPYQNGQYEQY

v_call: TRBV4-3
clone_size: .
j_call: TRBJ2-1
d_call: TRBD2
cdr3_aa: ASSQDPSAEGTRLNEQF

v_call: TRBV6-1
clone_size: .
j_call: TRBJ2-3
d_call: .
cdr3_aa: ASSESGTYTQY

v_call: TRBV6-5
clone_size: .
j_call: TRBJ2-5
d_call: .
cdr3_aa: ARVPRQETQY

v_call: TRBV4-3
clone_size: few
j_call: TRBJ1-4
d_call: .
cdr3_aa: ASSLRPTGRRSEKLF

v_call: TRBV7-2
clone_size: .
j_call: TRBJ1-4
d_call: .
cdr3_aa: ASSLGRYEKLF

v_call: TRBV7-9
clone_size: .
j_call: TRBJ1-2
d_call: TRBD1
cdr3_aa: ASSLDEGARYGYT

v_call: TRBV25-1
clone_size: many
j_call: TRBJ1-5
d_call: .
cdr3_aa: ASCEAGFNQPQH

v_call: TRBV9
clone_size: few
j_call: TRBJ2-3
d_call: .
cdr3_aa: ASSVSPVREDTQY

v_call: TRBV28
clone_size: few
j_call: TRBJ2-1
d_call: .
cdr3_aa: ASSGGRRSSYNEQF

v_call: TRBV4-3
clone_size: many
j_call: TRBJ2-7
d_call: .
cdr3_aa: ASSPSWDGAYEQY

v_call: TRBV7-6
clone_size: many
j_call: TRBJ2-7
d_call: TRBD1
cdr3_aa: ASSSGQGAVEQY